Given below is one T cell receptor beta chain in context. Clones were read by immunoSEQ multiplex PCR, and TCRdb kept only the in-frame ones, dropping some. Among approximately 1.9 million clones listed, 93% were seen once. Germline CDR1 and CDR2: LNHDA and SQIVND (reference sequence). Deletions cut 3 bases from V and 4 bases from J, with 22 bases between. This CDR3 spans 18 amino acids. CD45RO-negative, CCR7-positively selected cells formed the naive CD8 fraction, excluding terminally differentiated effector memory CD45RA+ cells. The sample comes from a study of shared clonotypes between healthy human individuals.

This sequence was found in a man aged 18 to 29 in good health. Some clones in this sample may be carry-over from other donors' samples. The rearrangement uses TRBV19 and TRBJ1-3; D is uncertain. Sample: naive CD8+ T cells from PBMCs. For the CDR3, the DNA is TGTGCCAGTAGTATGGCGGATAGGCGGGGAGACGCCGGAAACACCATATATTTT. This sequence encodes CASSMADRRGDAGNTIYF.